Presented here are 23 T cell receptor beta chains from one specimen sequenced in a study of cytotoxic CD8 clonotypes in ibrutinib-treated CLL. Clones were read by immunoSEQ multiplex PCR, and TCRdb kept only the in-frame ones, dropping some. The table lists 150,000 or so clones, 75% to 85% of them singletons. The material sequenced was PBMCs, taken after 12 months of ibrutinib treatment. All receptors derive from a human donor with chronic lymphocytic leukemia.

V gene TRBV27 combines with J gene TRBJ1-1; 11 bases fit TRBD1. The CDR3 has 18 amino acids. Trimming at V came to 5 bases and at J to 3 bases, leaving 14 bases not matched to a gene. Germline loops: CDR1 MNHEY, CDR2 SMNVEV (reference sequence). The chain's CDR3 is CASSPRPGQGVVYTEAFF. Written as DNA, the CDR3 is TGTGCCAGCAGTCCCCGTCCGGGACAGGGGGTGGTATACACTGAAGCTTTCTTT.

The CDR3 nucleotides are TGTGCCAGCAGCCAAGTTTGGGCCCAAGAGACCCAGTACTTC. It yields the protein CASSQVWAQETQYF. This sequence joins TRBV14 and TRBJ2-5; no firm D call. Germline V gene sequence: CDR1 SGHDN, CDR2 FVKESK. CDR3 length: 14 amino acids. V gave up 1 base and J gave up 1 base, with 7 bases separating them.

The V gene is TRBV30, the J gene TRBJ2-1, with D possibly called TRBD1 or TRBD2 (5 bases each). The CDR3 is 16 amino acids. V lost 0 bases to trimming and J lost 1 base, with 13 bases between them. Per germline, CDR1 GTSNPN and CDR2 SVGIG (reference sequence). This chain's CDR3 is CAWSVRGLPSYNEQFF. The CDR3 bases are TGTGCCTGGAGTGTACGGGGCCTACCATCCTACAATGAGCAGTTCTTC. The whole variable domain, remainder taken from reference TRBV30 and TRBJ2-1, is SQTIHQWPATLVQPVGSPLSLECTVEGTSNPNLYWYRQAAGRGLQLLFYSVGIGQISSEVPQNLSASRPQDRQFILSSKKLLLSDSGFYLCAWSVRGLPSYNEQFFGPGTRLTVL.

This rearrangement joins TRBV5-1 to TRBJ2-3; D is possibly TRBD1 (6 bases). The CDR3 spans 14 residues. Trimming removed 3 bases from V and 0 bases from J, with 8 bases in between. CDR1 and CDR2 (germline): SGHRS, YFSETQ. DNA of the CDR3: TGCGCCAGCAGCTGGACAGCTAGCACAGATACGCAGTATTTT. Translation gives CASSWTASTDTQYF.

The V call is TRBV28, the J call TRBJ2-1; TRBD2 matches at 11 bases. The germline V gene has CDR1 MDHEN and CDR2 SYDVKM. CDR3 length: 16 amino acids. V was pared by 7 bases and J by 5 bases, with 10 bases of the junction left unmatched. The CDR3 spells CASTFPGLAEDNEQFF. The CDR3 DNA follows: TGTGCCAGCACTTTCCCGGGACTAGCGGAAGACAATGAGCAGTTCTTC.

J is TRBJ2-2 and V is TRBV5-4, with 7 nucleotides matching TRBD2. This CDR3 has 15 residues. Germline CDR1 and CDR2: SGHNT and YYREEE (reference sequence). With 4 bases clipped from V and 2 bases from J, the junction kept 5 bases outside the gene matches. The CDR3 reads CASSIRDYNTGELFF. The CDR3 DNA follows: TGTGCCAGCAGCATCCGGGACTACAACACCGGGGAGCTGTTTTTT. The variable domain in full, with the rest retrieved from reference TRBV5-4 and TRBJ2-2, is ETGVTQSPTHLIKTRGQQVTLRCSSQSGHNTVSWYQQALGQGPQFIFQYYREEENGRGNFPPRFSGLQFPNYSSELNVNALELDDSALYLCASSIRDYNTGELFFGEGSRLTVL.

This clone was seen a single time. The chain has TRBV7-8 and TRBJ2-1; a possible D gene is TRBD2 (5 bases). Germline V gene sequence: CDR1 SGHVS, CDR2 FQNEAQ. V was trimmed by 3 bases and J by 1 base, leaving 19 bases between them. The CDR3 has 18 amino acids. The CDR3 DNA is TGTGCCAGCAGCTTGGGAAGCCGGCGGGTGTGGTCCTACAATGAGCAGTTCTTC. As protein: CASSLGSRRVWSYNEQFF.

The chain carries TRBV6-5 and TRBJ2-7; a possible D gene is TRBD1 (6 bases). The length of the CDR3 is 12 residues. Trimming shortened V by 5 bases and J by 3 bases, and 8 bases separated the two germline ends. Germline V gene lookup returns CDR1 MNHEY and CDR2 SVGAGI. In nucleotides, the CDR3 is TGTGCCAGCAGTACGACAGGCTACGAGCAGTACTTC. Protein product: CASSTTGYEQYF.

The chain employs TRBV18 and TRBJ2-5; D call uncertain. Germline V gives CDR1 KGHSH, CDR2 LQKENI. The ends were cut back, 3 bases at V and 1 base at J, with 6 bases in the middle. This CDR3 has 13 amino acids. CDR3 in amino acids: CASSPGGQETQYF. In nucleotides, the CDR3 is TGTGCCAGCTCACCCGGCGGCCAAGAGACCCAGTACTTC.

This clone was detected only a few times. CDR3 DNA: TGTGCCAGCAGTGAACGGGGGCCAGCCTACGAGCAGTACTTC. Protein product: CASSERGPAYEQYF. The chain recombines TRBV2 with TRBJ2-7; D is perhaps TRBD1 or TRBD2 (6 bases each). Germline V gives CDR1 SNHLY, CDR2 FYNNEI. V was cut by 2 bases and J by 2 bases, with 10 bases left in between. This CDR3 is built from 14 residues.

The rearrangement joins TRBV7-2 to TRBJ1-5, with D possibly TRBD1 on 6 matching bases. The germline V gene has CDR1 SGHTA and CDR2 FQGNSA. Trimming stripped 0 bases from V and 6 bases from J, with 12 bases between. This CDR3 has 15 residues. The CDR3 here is CASSLAVTGSQPQHF. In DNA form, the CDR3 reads TGTGCCAGCAGCTTAGCGGTAACAGGGAGTCAGCCCCAGCATTTT.

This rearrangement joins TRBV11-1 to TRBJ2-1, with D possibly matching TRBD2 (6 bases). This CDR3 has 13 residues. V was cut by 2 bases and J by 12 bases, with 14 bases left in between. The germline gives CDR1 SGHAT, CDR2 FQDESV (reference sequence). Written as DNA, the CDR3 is TGTGCCAGCAGCTTAATCGGCGGGATGGTGCAGTTCTTC. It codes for CASSLIGGMVQFF.

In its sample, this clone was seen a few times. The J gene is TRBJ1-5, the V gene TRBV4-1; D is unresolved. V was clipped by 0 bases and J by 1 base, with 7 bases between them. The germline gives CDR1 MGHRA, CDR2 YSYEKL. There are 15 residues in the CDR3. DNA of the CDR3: TGCGCCAGCAGCCAAGAGCCAGCCAGCAATCAGCCCCAGCATTTT. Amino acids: CASSQEPASNQPQHF.

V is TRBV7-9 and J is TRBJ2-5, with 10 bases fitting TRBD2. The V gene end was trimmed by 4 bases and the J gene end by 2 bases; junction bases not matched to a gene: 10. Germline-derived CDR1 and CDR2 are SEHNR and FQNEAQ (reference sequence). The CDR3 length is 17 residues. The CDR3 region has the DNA TGTGCCAGCAGCTCCAGATTAGCGGGAGGATTACAAGAGACCCAGTACTTC. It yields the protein CASSSRLAGGLQETQYF.

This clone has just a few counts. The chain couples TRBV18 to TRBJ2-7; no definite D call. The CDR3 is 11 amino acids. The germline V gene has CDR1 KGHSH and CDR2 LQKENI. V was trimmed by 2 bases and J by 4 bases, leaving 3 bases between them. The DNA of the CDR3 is TGTGCCAGCTCACCAGGTTACGAGCAGTACTTC. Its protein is CASSPGYEQYF. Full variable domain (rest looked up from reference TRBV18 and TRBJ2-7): NAGVMQNPRHLVRRRGQEARLRCSPMKGHSHVYWYRQLPEEGLKFMVYLQKENIIDESGMPKERFSAEFPKEGPSILRIQQVVRGDSAAYFCASSPGYEQYFGPGTRLTVT.

The CDR3 DNA reads TGCGCCAGCAGCCACGACACCGGGGAGCTGTTTTTT. Amino acid sequence: CASSHDTGELFF. This sequence joins TRBV4-3 and TRBJ2-2; D uncertain. Germline V gene sequence: CDR1 LGHNA, CDR2 YSLEER. The CDR3 sequence is 12 residues long. The V gene lost 3 bases and the J gene lost 3 bases, with 2 bases spanning the gap.

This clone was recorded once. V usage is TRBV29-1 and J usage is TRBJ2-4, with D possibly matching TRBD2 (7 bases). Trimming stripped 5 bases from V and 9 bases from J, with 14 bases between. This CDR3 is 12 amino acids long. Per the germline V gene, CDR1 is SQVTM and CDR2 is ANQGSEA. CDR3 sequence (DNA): TGCAGCGTTAACTCGGGGGGCGGCATTCAGTACTTC. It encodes CSVNSGGGIQYF.

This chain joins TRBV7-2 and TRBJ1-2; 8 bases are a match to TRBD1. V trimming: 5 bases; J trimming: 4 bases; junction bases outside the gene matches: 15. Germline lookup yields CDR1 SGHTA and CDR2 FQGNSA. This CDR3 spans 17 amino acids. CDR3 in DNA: TGTGCCAGCAGCCGTGGGACAGGCAATGCCCCCCTCTATGGCTACACCTTC. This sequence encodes CASSRGTGNAPLYGYTF.

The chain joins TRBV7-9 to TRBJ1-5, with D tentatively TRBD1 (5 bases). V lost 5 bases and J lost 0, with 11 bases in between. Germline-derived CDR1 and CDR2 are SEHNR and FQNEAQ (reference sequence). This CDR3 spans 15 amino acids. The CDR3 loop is CASSPGVASNQPQHF. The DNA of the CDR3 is TGTGCCAGCAGCCCGGGGGTCGCTAGCAATCAGCCCCAGCATTTT.

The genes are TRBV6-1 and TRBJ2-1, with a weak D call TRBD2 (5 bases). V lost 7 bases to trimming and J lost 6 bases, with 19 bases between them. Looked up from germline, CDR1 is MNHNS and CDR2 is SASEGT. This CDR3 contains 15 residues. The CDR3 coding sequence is TGTGCCAGCAACCAGGACTTAATTGTTGCCAATGAGCAGTTCTTC. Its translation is CASNQDLIVANEQFF.

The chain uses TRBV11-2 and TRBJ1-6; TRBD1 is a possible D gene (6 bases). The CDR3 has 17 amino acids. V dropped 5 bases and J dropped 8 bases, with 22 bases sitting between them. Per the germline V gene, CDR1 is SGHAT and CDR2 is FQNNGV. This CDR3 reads CASSPLATGWGDSPLHF. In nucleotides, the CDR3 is TGTGCCAGCAGCCCTCTTGCAACAGGGTGGGGAGATTCACCCCTCCACTTT.

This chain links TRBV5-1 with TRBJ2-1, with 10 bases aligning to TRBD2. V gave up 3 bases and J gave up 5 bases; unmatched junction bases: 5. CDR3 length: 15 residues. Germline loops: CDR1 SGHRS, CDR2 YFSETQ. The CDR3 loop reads CASSSGLASHNEQFF. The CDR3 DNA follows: TGCGCCAGCAGCTCGGGACTAGCGAGCCACAATGAGCAGTTCTTC.

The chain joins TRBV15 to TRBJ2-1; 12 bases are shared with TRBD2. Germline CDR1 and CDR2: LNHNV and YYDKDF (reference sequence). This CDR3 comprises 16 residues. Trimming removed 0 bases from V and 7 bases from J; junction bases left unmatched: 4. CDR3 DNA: TGTGCCACCAGCAGAGAGACTAGCGGGAGTAAAAATGAGCAGTTCTTC. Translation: CATSRETSGSKNEQFF.